The entry below describes one T cell receptor (beta chain). One end of the junction fails to match germline, which may point to a read error. Using immunoSEQ multiplex PCR, the repertoire was profiled, and TCRdb retains in-frame clones only, with some absent. The sample carries about 100,000 clones, roughly nine tenths recorded once. The source of the sample is a study of blood T cell repertoires in COVID-19. Study overall: The study drew acute and convalescent COVID-19 samples from the United States, Italy and Spain. PBMCs, B-cell-depleted T cells, or T cells were the source of the cDNA or gDNA that made up the material.

The CDR3 contains 16 residues. Germline lookup yields CDR1 SGHTA and CDR2 FQGNSA. The material sequenced was peripheral blood. The chain links TRBV7-2 to TRBJ1-5; D is unclear. The sequence came from a man aged 50 or older with active COVID-19. Written as DNA, the CDR3 is TGTGCCAGCAGCTTAGAGTGGGCAGCGGGAGGTCAGCTCCAGCATTTT. This codes for CASSLEWAAGGQLQHF. Variable domain in full (rest from reference TRBV7-2 and TRBJ1-5): GAGVSQSPSNKVTEKGKDVELRCDPISGHTALYWYRQSLGQGLEFLIYFQGNSAPDKSGLPSDRFSAERTGGSVSTLTIQRTQQEDSAVYLCASSLEWAAGGQLQHFGDGTRLSIL.